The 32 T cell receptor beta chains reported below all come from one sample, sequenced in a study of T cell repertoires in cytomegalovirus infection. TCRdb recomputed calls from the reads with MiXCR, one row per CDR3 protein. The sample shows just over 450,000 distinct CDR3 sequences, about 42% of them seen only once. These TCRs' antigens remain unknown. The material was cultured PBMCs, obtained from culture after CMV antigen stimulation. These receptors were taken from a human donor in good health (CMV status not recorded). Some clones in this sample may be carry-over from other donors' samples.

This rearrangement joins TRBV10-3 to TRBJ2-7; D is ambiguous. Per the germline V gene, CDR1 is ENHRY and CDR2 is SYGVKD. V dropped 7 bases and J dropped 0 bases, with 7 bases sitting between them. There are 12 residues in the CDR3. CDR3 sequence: CAIMASSYEQYF. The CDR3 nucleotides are TGTGCCATCATGGCCAGCTCCTACGAGCAGTACTTC.

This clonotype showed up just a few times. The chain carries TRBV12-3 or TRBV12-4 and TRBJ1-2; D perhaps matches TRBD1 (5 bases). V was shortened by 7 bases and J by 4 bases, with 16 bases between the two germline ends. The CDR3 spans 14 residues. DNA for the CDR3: TGTGCCAGCAATTCGGGGGAGATCGGCTATGGCTACACCTTC. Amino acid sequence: CASNSGEIGYGYTF.

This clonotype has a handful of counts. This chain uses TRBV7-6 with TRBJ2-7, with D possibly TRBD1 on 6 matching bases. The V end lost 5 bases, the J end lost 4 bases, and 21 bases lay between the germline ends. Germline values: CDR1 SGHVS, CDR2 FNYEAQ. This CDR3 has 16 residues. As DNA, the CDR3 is TGTGCCAGCAGCCCCCGGACAGCCCAACCCATGTACGAGCAGTACTTC. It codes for CASSPRTAQPMYEQYF.

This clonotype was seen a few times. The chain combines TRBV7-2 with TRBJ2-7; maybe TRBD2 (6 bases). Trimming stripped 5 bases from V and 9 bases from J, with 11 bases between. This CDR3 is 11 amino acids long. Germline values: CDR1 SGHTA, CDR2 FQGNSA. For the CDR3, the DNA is TGTGCCAGCAGCCGACTAGTGACGCAGTACTTC. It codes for CASSRLVTQYF.

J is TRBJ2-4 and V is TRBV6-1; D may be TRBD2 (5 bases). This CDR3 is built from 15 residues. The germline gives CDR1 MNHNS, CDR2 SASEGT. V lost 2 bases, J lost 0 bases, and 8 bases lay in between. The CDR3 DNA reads TGTGCCAGCAGTGAACCGGGATCAGCCAAAAACATTCAGTACTTC. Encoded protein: CASSEPGSAKNIQYF.

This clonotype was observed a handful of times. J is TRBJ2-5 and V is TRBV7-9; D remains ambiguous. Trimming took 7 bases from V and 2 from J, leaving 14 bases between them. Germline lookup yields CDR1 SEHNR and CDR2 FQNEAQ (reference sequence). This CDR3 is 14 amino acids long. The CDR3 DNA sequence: TGTGCCAGCAATAGTAATTCGCCGCAAGAGACCCAGTACTTC. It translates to CASNSNSPQETQYF.

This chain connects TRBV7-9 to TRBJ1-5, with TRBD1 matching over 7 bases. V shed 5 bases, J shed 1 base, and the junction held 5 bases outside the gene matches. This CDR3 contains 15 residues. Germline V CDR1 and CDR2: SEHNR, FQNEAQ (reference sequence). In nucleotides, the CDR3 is TGTGCCAGCAGCCCCGGACAGGAGAGCAATCAGCCCCAGCATTTT. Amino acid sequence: CASSPGQESNQPQHF.

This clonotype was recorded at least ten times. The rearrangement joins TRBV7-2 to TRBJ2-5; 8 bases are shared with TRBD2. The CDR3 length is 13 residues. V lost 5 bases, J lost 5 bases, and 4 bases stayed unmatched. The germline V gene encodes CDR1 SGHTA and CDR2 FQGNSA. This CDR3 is CASSGQRGETQYF. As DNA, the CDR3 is TGTGCCAGCAGCGGTCAGCGGGGGGAGACCCAGTACTTC. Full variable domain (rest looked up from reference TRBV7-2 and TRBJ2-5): GAGVSQSPSNKVTEKGKDVELRCDPISGHTALYWYRQSLGQGLEFLIYFQGNSAPDKSGLPSDRFSAERTGGSVSTLTIQRTQQEDSAVYLCASSGQRGETQYFGPGTRLLVL.

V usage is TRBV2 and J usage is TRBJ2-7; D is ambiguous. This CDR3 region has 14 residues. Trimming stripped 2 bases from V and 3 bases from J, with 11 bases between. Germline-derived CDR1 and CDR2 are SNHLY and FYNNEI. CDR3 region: CASSESVSVYEQYF. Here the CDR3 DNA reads TGTGCCAGCAGTGAATCGGTCAGCGTCTACGAGCAGTACTTC.

The CDR3 reads CASSPRPDPYINQPQHF. The CDR3 coding sequence is TGTGCCAGCAGTCCCCGACCAGACCCTTATATTAATCAGCCCCAGCATTTT. This chain links TRBV27 with TRBJ1-5; D unclear. Trimming left V 5 bases short and J 4 bases short, with 21 bases between. Germline V lookup: CDR1 MNHEY, CDR2 SMNVEV (reference sequence). The CDR3 is 17 residues long.

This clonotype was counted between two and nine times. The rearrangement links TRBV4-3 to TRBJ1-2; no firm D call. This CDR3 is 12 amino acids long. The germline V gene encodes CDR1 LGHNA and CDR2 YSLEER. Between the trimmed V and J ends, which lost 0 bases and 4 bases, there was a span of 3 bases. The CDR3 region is CASSQDTYGYTF. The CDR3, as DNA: TGCGCCAGCAGCCAAGACACCTATGGCTACACCTTC.

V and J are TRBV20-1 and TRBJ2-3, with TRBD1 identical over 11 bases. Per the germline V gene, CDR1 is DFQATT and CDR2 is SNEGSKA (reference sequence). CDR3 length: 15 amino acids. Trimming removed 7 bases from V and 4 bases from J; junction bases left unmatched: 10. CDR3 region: CSGSGQGANSDTQYF. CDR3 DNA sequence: TGCAGTGGTAGCGGACAGGGGGCGAATTCAGATACGCAGTATTTT.

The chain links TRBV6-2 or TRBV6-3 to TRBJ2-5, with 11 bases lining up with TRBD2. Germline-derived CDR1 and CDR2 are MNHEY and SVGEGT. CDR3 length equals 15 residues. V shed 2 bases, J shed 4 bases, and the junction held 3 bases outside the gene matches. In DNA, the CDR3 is TGTGCCAGCAGTTACCTGACTAGCGGGACAGAGACCCAGTACTTC. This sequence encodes CASSYLTSGTETQYF.

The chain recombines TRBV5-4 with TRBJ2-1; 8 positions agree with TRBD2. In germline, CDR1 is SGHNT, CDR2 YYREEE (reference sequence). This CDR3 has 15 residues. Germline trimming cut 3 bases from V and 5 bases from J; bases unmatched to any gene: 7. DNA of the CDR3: TGTGCCAGCAGCTCAATTACTAGCGGCCACAATGAGCAGTTCTTC. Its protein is CASSSITSGHNEQFF.

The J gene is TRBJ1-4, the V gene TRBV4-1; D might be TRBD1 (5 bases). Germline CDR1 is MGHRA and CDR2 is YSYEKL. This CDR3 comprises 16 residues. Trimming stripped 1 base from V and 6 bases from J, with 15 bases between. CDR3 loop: CASSQGVLLGHEKLFF. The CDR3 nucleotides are TGCGCCAGCAGCCAAGGGGTGCTGTTGGGGCATGAAAAACTGTTTTTT.

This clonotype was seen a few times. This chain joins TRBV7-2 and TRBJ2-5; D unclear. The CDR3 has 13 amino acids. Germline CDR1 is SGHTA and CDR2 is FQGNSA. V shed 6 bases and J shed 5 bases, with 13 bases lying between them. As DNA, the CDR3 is TGTGCCAGCAGGGATACATCATGGGAGACCCAGTACTTC. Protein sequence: CASRDTSWETQYF.

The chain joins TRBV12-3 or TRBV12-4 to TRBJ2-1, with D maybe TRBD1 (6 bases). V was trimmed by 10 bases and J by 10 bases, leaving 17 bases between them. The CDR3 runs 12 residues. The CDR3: CATQGPFREQFF. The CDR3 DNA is TGTGCCACCCAGGGGCCCTTCAGGGAGCAGTTCTTC.

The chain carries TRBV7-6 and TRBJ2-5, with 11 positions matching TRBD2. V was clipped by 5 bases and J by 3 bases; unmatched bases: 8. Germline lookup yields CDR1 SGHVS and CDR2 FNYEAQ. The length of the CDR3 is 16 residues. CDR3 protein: CASSRLAGLGEETQYF. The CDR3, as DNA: TGTGCCAGCAGCAGACTAGCGGGGCTTGGGGAAGAGACCCAGTACTTC.

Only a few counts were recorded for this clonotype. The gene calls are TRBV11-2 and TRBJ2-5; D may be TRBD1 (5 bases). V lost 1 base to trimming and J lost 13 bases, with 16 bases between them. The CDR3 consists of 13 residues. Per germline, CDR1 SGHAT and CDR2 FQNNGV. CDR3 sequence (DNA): TGTGCCAGCAGCTTAGGACAGACAACGGCCGGGTACTTC. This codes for CASSLGQTTAGYF.

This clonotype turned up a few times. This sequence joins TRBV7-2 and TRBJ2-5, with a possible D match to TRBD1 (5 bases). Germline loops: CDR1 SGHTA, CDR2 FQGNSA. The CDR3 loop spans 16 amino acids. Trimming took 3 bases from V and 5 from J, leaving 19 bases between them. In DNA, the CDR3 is TGTGCCAGCAGCTTTTGGGTGTCCCCCCCAGGGGAGACCCAGTACTTC. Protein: CASSFWVSPPGETQYF.

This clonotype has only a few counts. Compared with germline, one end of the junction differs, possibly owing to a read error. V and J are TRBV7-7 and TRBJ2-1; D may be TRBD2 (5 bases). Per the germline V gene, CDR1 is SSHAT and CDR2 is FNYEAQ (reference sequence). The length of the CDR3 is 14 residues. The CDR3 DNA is TGTGCCAGTAGCTTGGGGAGACCGCCCAATGAGCAGTTCTTC. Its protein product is CASSLGRPPNEQFF.

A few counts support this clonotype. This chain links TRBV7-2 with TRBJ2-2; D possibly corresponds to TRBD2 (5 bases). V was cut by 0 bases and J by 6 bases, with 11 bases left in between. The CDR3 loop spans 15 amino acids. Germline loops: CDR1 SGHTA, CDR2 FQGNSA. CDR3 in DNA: TGTGCCAGCAGCTTAGCGGGAGTTCACCCCGGGGAGCTGTTTTTT. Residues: CASSLAGVHPGELFF. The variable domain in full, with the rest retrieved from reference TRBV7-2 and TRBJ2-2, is GAGVSQSPSNKVTEKGKDVELRCDPISGHTALYWYRQSLGQGLEFLIYFQGNSAPDKSGLPSDRFSAERTGGSVSTLTIQRTQQEDSAVYLCASSLAGVHPGELFFGEGSRLTVL.

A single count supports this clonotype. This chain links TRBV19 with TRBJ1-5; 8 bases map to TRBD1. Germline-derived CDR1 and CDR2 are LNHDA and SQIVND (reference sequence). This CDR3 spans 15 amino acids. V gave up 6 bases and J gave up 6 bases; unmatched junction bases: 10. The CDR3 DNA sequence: TGTGCCAGTAGACACGACAGGGGTCCCCTTCAGCCCCAGCATTTT. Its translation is CASRHDRGPLQPQHF.

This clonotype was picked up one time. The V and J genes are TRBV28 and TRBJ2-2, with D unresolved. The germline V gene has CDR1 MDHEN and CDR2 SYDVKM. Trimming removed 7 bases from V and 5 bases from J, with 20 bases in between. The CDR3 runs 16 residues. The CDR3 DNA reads TGTGCCAGCAAACAGTTGGTAGGGTTCGGGACCGGGGAGCTGTTTTTT. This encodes CASKQLVGFGTGELFF.

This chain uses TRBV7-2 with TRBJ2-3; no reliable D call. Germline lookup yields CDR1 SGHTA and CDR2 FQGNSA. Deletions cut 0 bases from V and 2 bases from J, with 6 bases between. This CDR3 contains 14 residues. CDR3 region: CASSLALHTDTQYF. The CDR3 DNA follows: TGTGCCAGCAGCTTAGCACTGCACACAGATACGCAGTATTTT.

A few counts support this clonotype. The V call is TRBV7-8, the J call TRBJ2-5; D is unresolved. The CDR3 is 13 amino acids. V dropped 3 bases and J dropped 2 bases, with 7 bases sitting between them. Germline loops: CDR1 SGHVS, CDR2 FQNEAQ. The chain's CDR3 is CASSFQSQETQYF. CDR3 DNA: TGTGCCAGCAGCTTCCAGTCTCAAGAGACCCAGTACTTC.

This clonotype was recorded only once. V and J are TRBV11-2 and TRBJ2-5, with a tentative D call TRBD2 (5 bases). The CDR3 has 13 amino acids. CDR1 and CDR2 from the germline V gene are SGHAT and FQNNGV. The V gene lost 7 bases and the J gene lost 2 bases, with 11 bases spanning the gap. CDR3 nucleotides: TGTGCCAGCACTTGGCCGGGGCAAGAGACCCAGTACTTC. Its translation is CASTWPGQETQYF.

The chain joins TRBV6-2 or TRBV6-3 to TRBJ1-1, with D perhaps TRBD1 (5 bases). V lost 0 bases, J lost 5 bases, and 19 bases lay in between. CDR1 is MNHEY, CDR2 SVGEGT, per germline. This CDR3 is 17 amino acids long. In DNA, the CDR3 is TGTGCCAGCAGTTACTCGGTGATCCTGGGGGGTTCGACTGAAGCTTTCTTT. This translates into CASSYSVILGGSTEAFF.

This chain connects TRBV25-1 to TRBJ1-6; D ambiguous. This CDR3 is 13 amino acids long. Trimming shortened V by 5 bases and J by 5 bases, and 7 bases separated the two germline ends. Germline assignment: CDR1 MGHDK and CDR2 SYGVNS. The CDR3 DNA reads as TGTGCCAGCAGTCGAACAAATAATTCACCCCTCCACTTT. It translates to CASSRTNNSPLHF.

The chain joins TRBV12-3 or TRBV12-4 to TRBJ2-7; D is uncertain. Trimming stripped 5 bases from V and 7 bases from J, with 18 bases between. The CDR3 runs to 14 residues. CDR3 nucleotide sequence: TGTGCCAGCAGTGGGAATAGGGTCTCTTCGGAGCAGTACTTC. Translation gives CASSGNRVSSEQYF.

CDR3 in DNA: TGTGCCAGCAGCTTAGTCCCCTGGGGGGCCGGCTATGGCTACACCTTC. As protein: CASSLVPWGAGYGYTF. The V gene is TRBV7-2, the J gene TRBJ1-2, with D maybe TRBD1 (6 bases). CDR1 is SGHTA and CDR2 is FQGNSA in the germline V gene. Trimming shortened V by 1 base and J by 4 bases, and 16 bases separated the two germline ends. There are 16 residues in the CDR3.

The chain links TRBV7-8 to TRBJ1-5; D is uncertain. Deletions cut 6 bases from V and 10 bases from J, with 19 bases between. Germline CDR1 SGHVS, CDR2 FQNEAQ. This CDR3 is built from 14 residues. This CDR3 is CASSSSPGRGPQHF. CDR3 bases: TGTGCCAGCAGTTCCTCCCCTGGCCGCGGCCCCCAGCATTTT.